These T cell receptor beta chains were read from a single sample in a study of CD8 T cells in ankylosing spondylitis. One entry per CDR3 protein results from TCRdb running MiXCR on the 5' RACE reads. Here the sample spans some 130,000 distinct CDR3 sequences, 6% to 8.5% being singletons. The source material was blood, either unsorted or a sorted T cell fraction (not recorded which). The receptor source for this set is a female donor with ankylosing spondylitis or in good health (not recorded which). The CDR3 runs from the conserved cysteine through the conserved F or W. D genes are given only for firm matches. The size entry is marked missing in some rows and otherwise reads once, few, many or a size class.

>TRBV21-1|-|many|TRBJ2-1|16
CASSKLTPSSYNEQFF
TGTGCCAGCAGCAAATTAACCCCGAGCTCCTACAATGAGCAGTTCTTC
>TRBV4-3|TRBD1|many|TRBJ1-1|15
CASSRDRGRATEAFF
TGCGCCAGCAGCCGAGACAGGGGGCGTGCTACTGAAGCTTTCTTT
>TRBV12-3/TRBV12-4|-|many|TRBJ1-5|14
CASRPQRSNQPQHF
TGTGCCAGCAGACCTCAACGGAGCAACCAGCCCCAGCATTTT
>TRBV27|-|many|TRBJ2-1|16
CASRITARSSYNEQFF
TGTGCCAGCAGAATAACGGCCCGGAGCTCCTACAATGAGCAGTTCTTC
>TRBV5-1|-|many|TRBJ1-1|13
CASSATGRTEAFF
TGCGCCAGCAGCGCCACAGGGAGAACTGAAGCTTTCTTT
>TRBV20-1|-|many|TRBJ2-2|14
CSAPETSNTGELFF
TGCAGTGCTCCCGAGACATCGAACACCGGGGAGCTGTTTTTT
>TRBV5-4|-|few|TRBJ2-7|14
CASSRPGPNYEQYF
TGTGCCAGCAGCCGCCCGGGACCGAACTACGAGCAGTACTTC
>TRBV5-1|-|many|TRBJ1-1|15
CASSLGQIGRDEAFF
TGCGCCAGCAGCTTGGGACAGATTGGGAGGGACGAAGCTTTCTTT
>TRBV12-3/TRBV12-4|TRBD1|many|TRBJ2-7|14
CASTPGTETYEQYF
TGTGCCAGCACCCCTGGGACAGAGACTTACGAGCAGTACTTC
>TRBV5-1|TRBD1|few|TRBJ2-7|14
CASSLQGSSYEQYF
TGCGCCAGCAGCTTACAGGGGAGCTCCTACGAGCAGTACTTC
>TRBV10-3|-|many|TRBJ1-2|16
CAISEPEQANNYGYTF
TGTGCCATCAGTGAGCCAGAACAGGCGAACAACTATGGCTACACCTTC
>TRBV7-9|-|many|TRBJ2-3|14
CASSLGRGSDTQYF
TGTGCCAGCAGCTTAGGCAGGGGTTCGGATACGCAGTATTTT
>TRBV7-9|-|-|TRBJ1-5|15
CASSPGSASNQPQHF
TGTGCCAGCAGCCCCGGTTCGGCGAGCAATCAGCCCCAGCATTTT
>TRBV5-1|TRBD2|-|TRBJ2-5|18
CASSLFPWTSGGKETQYF
TGCGCCAGCAGCTTGTTTCCCTGGACTAGCGGGGGGAAGGAGACCCAGTACTTC
>TRBV29-1|TRBD2|many|TRBJ2-1|14
CSTQRGSSYNEQFF
TGCAGCACTCAGCGGGGAAGCTCCTACAATGAGCAGTTCTTC
>TRBV7-8|-|many|TRBJ2-5|15
CASSPSLSGARTQYF
TGTGCCAGCAGCCCCTCCTTATCGGGGGCGAGGACCCAGTACTTC
>TRBV6-2/TRBV6-3|-|many|TRBJ1-1|14
CASSYSALRGEAFF
TGTGCCAGCAGTTACTCGGCTTTAAGGGGTGAAGCTTTCTTT
>TRBV5-1|TRBD1|many|TRBJ1-6|17
CASSLGPRGLENSPLHF
TGCGCCAGCAGCTTGGGCCCTAGGGGGCTGGAGAATTCACCCCTCCACTTT
>TRBV20-1|-|many|TRBJ1-5|15
CSAGKTGYSNQPQHF
TGCAGTGCTGGTAAGACAGGATATAGCAATCAGCCCCAGCATTTT
>TRBV21-1|-|many|TRBJ1-2|15
CASSKECYGDYGYTF
TGTGCCAGCAGCAAAGAATGTTACGGCGACTATGGCTACACCTTC
>TRBV5-1|-|many|TRBJ1-1|14
CASSHGAGNTEAFF
TGCGCCAGCAGCCACGGGGCGGGGAACACTGAAGCTTTCTTT
>TRBV12-3/TRBV12-4|-|many|TRBJ2-5|12
CASSFWGETQYF
TGTGCCAGCAGTTTTTGGGGGGAGACCCAGTACTTC
>TRBV13|-|many|TRBJ2-3|13
CATLLGGTDTQYF
TGTGCCACCCTGCTTGGGGGCACAGATACGCAGTATTTT
>TRBV7-9|-|many|TRBJ1-5|13
CASSARDGQPQHF
TGTGCCAGCAGCGCCCGAGACGGGCAGCCCCAGCATTTT
>TRBV7-2|-|many|TRBJ2-1|12
CASGLGGNEQFF
TGTGCCAGCGGCTTAGGGGGCAATGAGCAGTTCTTC
>TRBV7-9|TRBD1|many|TRBJ2-1|12
CASSLSRTGSFF
TGTGCCAGCAGCTTATCTCGGACAGGGTCGTTCTTC
>TRBV11-1|TRBD2|few|TRBJ2-3|19
CASSLKAPGGGSSTDTQYF
TGTGCCAGCAGCTTAAAGGCCCCGGGGGGGGGATCTAGCACAGATACGCAGTATTTT